Listed below are T cell receptor beta chains from one sample, sequenced in a study of cytomegalovirus exposure and HLA in healthy donors. Here immunoSEQ multiplex PCR was the method, and the copy in TCRdb shows in-frame clones only, minus some. The data show some 140,000 clones, about 77% seen once. The sample comprised PBMCs. These receptors originate from a man between 45 and 60 years old in good health and CMV-seronegative. The CDR3 runs from the conserved cysteine through the conserved F or W. Fields, in order: D gene, clone size, J gene, V gene, CDR3 protein, CDR3 DNA. A D gene is named only where the DNA matches it firmly. Clone size, where shown, is once, few, many, or a class for clones that have expanded.

- - TRBJ2-5 TRBV25-1 CASSEYAFWETQYF TGTGCCAGCAGTGAATACGCGTTTTGGGAGACCCAGTACTTC
TRBD1 - TRBJ1-4 TRBV2 CASSSTGGQNEKLFF TGTGCCAGCAGTTCGACAGGGGGCCAGAATGAAAAACTGTTTTTT
- - TRBJ2-7 TRBV4-1 CASSQERGSKYEQYF TGCGCCAGCAGCCAAGAACGAGGCAGTAAGTACGAGCAGTACTTC
TRBD1 - TRBJ2-6 TRBV9 CASSGQGTRANVLTF TGTGCCAGCAGCGGACAGGGTACTAGGGCCAACGTCCTGACTTTC
TRBD1 few TRBJ1-5 TRBV4-1 CASSLGTGGNQPQHF TGCGCCAGCAGCCTTGGGACAGGGGGCAATCAGCCCCAGCATTTT
- - TRBJ2-6 TRBV4-1 CASSQDWAGSGANVLTF TGCGCCAGCAGCCAAGATTGGGCGGGCTCTGGGGCCAACGTCCTGACTTTC
TRBD2 once TRBJ2-5 TRBV7-2 CASSSIAGAETQYF TGTGCCAGCAGCTCCATAGCGGGAGCAGAGACCCAGTACTTC
- few TRBJ2-5 TRBV28 CAGGTRGSETQYF TGTGCCGGAGGTACGCGAGGGTCAGAGACCCAGTACTTC
TRBD2 - TRBJ2-7 TRBV15 CATSRGLAGGNYEQYF TGTGCCACCAGCAGAGGTCTAGCGGGAGGGAATTACGAGCAGTACTTC
TRBD1 - TRBJ1-4 TRBV18 CASSLEQGTAYEKLFF TGTGCCAGCTCACTTGAACAGGGGACAGCGTATGAAAAACTGTTTTTT